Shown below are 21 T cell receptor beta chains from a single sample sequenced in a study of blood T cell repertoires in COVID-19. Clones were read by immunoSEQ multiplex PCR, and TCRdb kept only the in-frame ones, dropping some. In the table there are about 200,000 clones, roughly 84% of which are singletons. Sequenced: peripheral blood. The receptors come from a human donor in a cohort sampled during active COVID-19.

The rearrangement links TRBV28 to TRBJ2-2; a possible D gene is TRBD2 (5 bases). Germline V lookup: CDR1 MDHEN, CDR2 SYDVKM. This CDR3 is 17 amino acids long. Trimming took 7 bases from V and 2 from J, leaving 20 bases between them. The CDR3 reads CASTHPAERTNTGELFF. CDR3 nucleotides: TGTGCCAGCACCCACCCGGCGGAGAGGACTAACACCGGGGAGCTGTTTTTT.

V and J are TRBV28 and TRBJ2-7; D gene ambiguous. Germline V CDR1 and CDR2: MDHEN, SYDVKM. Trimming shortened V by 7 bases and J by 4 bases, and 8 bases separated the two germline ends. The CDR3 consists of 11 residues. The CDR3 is CASTGLYEQYF. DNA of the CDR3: TGTGCCAGCACGGGTCTGTACGAGCAGTACTTC. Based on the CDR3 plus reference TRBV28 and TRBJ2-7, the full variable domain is DVKVTQSSRYLVKRTGEKVFLECVQDMDHENMFWYRQDPGLGLRLIYFSYDVKMKEKGDIPEGYSVSREKKERFSLILESASTNQTSMYLCASTGLYEQYFGPGTRLTVT.

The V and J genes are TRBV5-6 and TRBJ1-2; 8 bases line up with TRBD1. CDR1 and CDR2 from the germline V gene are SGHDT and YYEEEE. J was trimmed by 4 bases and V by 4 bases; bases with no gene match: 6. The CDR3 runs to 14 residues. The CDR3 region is CASSNQTGAYGYTF. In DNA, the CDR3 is TGTGCCAGCAGCAATCAGACAGGGGCCTATGGCTACACCTTC.

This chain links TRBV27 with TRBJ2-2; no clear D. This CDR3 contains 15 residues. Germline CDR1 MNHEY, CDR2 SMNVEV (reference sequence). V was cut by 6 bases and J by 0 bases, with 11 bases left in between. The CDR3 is CASRTGTANTGELFF. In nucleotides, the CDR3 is TGTGCCAGCAGGACTGGCACCGCGAACACCGGGGAGCTGTTTTTT.

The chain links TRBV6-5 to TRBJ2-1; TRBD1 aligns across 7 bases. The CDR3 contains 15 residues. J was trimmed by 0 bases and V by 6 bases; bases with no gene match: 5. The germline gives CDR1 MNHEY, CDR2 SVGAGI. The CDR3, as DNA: TGTGCCAGCAGAGTGGACAGGAGCTCCTACAATGAGCAGTTCTTC. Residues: CASRVDRSSYNEQFF.

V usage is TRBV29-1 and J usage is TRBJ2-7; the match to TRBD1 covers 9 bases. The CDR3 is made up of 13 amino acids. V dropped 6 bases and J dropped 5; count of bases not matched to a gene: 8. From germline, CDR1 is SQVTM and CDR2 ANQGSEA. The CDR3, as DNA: TGCAGCGTAGCCACCGACAGGGGGGACGAGCAGTACTTC. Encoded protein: CSVATDRGDEQYF.

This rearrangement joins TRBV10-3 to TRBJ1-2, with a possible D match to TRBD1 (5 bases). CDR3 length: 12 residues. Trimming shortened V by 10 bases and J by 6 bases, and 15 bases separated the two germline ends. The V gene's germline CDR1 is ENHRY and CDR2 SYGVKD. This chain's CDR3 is CATKGANDGYTF. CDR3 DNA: TGTGCCACAAAAGGGGCCAACGATGGCTACACCTTC.

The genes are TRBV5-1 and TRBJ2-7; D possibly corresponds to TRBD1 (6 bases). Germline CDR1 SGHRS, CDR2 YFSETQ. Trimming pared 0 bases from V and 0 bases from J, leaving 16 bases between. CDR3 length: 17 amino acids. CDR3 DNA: TGCGCCAGCAGCTTGGCCTTGGGACACGGTTACTCCTACGAGCAGTACTTC. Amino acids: CASSLALGHGYSYEQYF.

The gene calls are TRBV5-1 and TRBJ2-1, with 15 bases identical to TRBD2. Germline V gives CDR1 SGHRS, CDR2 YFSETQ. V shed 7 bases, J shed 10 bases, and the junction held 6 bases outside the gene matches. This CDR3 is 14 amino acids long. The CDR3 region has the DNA TGCGCCAGCGGACTAGCGGGAGGGCCATGGGAGCAGTTCTTC. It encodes CASGLAGGPWEQFF.

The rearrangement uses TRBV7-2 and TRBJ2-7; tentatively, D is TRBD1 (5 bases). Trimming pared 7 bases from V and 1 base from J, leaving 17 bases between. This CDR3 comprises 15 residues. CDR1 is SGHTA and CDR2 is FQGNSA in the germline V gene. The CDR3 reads CASTPDPGFSYEQYF. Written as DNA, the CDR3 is TGTGCCAGCACCCCGGACCCAGGGTTTTCCTACGAGCAGTACTTC. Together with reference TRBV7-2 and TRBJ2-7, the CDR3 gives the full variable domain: GAGVSQSPSNKVTEKGKDVELRCDPISGHTALYWYRQSLGQGLEFLIYFQGNSAPDKSGLPSDRFSAERTGGSVSTLTIQRTQQEDSAVYLCASTPDPGFSYEQYFGPGTRLTVT.

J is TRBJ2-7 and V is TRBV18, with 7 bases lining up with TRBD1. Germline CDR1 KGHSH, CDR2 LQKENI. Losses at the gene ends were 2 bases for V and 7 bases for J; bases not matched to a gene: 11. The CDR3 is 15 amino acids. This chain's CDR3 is CASSPARDSHEEQYF. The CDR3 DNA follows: TGTGCCAGCTCACCAGCAAGGGACAGCCACGAGGAGCAGTACTTC.

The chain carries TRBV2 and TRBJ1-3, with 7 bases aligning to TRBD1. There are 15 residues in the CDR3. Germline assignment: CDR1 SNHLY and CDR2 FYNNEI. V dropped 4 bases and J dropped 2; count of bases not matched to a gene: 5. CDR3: CASSAQGLPGNTIYF. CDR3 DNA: TGTGCCAGCAGTGCACAGGGGCTGCCTGGAAACACCATATATTTT. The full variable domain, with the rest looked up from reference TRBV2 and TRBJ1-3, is EPEVTQTPSHQVTQMGQEVILRCVPISNHLYFYWYRQILGQKVEFLVSFYNNEISEKSEIFDDQFSVERPDGSNFTLKIRSTKLEDSAMYFCASSAQGLPGNTIYFGEGSWLTVV.

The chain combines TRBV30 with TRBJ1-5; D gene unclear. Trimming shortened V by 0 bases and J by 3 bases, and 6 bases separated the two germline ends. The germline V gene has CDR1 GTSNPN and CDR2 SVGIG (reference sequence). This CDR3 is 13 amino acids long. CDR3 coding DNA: TGTGCCTGGAGTGTGAACTCCAATCAGCCCCAGCATTTT. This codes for CAWSVNSNQPQHF.

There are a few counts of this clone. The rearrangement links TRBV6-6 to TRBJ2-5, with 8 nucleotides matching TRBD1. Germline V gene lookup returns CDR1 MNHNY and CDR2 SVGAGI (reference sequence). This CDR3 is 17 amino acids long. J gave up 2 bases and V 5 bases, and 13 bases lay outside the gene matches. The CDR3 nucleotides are TGTGCCAGCAGTCTCCGGGACAGGTTGCCCCCACAAGAGACCCAGTACTTC. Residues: CASSLRDRLPPQETQYF.

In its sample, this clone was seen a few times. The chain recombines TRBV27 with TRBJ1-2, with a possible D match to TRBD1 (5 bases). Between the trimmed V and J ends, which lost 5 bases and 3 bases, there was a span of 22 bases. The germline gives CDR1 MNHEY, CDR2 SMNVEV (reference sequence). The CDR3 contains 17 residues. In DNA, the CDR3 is TGTGCCAGCAGTCCATCTTCGGGACTCCTAGAGGACTATGGCTACACCTTC. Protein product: CASSPSSGLLEDYGYTF.

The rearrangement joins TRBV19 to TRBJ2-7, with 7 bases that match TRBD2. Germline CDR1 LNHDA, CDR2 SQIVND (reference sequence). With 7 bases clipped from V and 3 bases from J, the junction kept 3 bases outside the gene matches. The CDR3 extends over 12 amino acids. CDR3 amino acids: CASKGGSYEQYF. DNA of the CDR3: TGTGCCAGTAAAGGCGGGAGCTACGAGCAGTACTTC.

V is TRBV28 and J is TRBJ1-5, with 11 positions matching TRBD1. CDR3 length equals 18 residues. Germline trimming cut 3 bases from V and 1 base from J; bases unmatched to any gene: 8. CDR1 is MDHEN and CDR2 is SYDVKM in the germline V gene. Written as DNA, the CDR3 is TGTGCCAGCAGTTTCCCTGGACAGGGGGCTCTGAGCAATCAGCCCCAGCATTTT. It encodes CASSFPGQGALSNQPQHF.

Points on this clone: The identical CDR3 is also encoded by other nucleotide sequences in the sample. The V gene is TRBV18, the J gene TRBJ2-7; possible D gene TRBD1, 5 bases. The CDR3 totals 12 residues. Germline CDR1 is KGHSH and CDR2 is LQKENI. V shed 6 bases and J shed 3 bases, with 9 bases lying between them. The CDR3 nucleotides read TGTGCCAGCTCCCCGGACAACTACGAGCAGTACTTC. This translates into CASSPDNYEQYF. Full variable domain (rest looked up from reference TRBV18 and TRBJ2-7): NAGVMQNPRHLVRRRGQEARLRCSPMKGHSHVYWYRQLPEEGLKFMVYLQKENIIDESGMPKERFSAEFPKEGPSILRIQQVVRGDSAAYFCASSPDNYEQYFGPGTRLTVT.

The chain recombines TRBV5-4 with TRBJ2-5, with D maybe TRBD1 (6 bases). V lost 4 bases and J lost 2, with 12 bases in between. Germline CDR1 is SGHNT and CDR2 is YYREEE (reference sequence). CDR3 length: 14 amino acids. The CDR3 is CASSPSGQQETQYF. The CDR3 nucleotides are TGTGCCAGCAGCCCTTCGGGACAACAAGAGACCCAGTACTTC.

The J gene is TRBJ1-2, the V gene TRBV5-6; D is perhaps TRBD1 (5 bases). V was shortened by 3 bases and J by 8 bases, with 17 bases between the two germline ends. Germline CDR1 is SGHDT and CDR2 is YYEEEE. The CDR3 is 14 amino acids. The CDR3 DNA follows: TGTGCCAGCAGCTCCGGTGCAGGGTCTAAAGGCTACACCTTC. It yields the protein CASSSGAGSKGYTF.

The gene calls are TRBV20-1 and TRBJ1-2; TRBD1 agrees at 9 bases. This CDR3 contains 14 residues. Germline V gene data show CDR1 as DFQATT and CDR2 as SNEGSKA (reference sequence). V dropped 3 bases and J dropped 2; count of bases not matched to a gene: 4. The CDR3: CSASRQGVNYGYTF. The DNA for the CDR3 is TGCAGTGCTAGTCGACAGGGGGTAAACTATGGCTACACCTTC.